Shown below are 16 T cell receptor beta chains from a single sample sequenced in a study of shared clonotypes between healthy human individuals. This table comes from immunoSEQ multiplex PCR, and its TCRdb copy is limited to in-frame clones, with some not included. The top ten hold around 1.7% of the sample, which has around 2,000,000 clones, about 93% seen once. Selected positively for CCR7 and CD45RO-negative, naive CD8 cells excluded terminally differentiated effector memory CD45RA+ cells. Source material: naive CD8+ T cells from PBMCs. The receptor source for this set is a man younger than 30 in good health. Some clones in this sample may be carry-over from other donors' samples.

The V call is TRBV11-1, the J call TRBJ2-7, with 15 bases that match TRBD2. The CDR3 is 15 amino acids. Unmatched junction bases numbered 1, after V lost 3 bases and J lost 4 bases. In germline, CDR1 is SGHAT, CDR2 FQDESV (reference sequence). The CDR3 sequence: CASSLGLAGGYEQYF. In nucleotides, the CDR3 is TGTGCCAGCAGCTTGGGACTAGCGGGAGGTTACGAGCAGTACTTC.

The chain employs TRBV19 and TRBJ2-1; 9 bases are a match to TRBD1. The junction had 11 bases not matched to a gene; V was cut back by 6 bases and J by 8 bases. Looked up from germline, CDR1 is LNHDA and CDR2 is SQIVND (reference sequence). The length of the CDR3 is 15 residues. This chain's CDR3 is CASSFGTGLFDEQFF. CDR3 coding DNA: TGTGCCAGTAGCTTCGGGACAGGGCTTTTCGATGAGCAGTTCTTC.

The table lists this clone with a few counts. The same CDR3 arises from other DNA sequences in this sample as well. The CDR3, as DNA: TGTGCCAGCAGCTTAGGGACAGGGGCCTACGAGCAGTACTTC. Translated, it gives CASSLGTGAYEQYF. The chain carries TRBV11-2 and TRBJ2-7, with 9 bases that match TRBD1. V was clipped by 1 base and J by 2 bases; unmatched bases: 0. CDR1 is SGHAT, CDR2 FQNNGV, per germline. This CDR3 region has 14 residues.

In this sample, this clone turned up once. The genes are TRBV6-6 and TRBJ2-5; D may be TRBD1 or TRBD2 (6 bases each). The end of the DNA aligns better with TRBJ2-7, so the J call may be wrong. The CDR3 extends over 13 amino acids. CDR1 is MNHNY, CDR2 SVGAGI, per germline (reference sequence). The CDR3 nucleotides are TGTGCCAGCACCCTCGGGGGCGGGTACGAGCAGTACTTC. The encoded protein is CASTLGGGYEQYF.

The rearrangement uses TRBV7-9 and TRBJ2-5; no firm D call. Trimming cost V 1 base and J 4 bases, with 7 bases left between them. The germline gives CDR1 SEHNR, CDR2 FQNEAQ (reference sequence). The CDR3 is 13 amino acids. The CDR3 region is CASSLGKRETQYF. The CDR3 nucleotides are TGTGCCAGCAGCTTAGGGAAGAGAGAGACCCAGTACTTC.

The V call is TRBV27, the J call TRBJ2-7, with D perhaps TRBD1 (6 bases). Germline values: CDR1 MNHEY, CDR2 SMNVEV (reference sequence). The CDR3 contains 14 residues. The V end was cut by 6 bases, the J end by 6 bases, with 18 bases between. This CDR3 reads CASSMNRDPAEQYF. The CDR3 coding sequence is TGTGCCAGCAGCATGAACAGGGATCCCGCCGAGCAGTACTTC.

The rearrangement joins TRBV27 to TRBJ2-7, with a possible D match to TRBD2 (6 bases). Germline lookup yields CDR1 MNHEY and CDR2 SMNVEV (reference sequence). V dropped 5 bases and J dropped 2 bases, with 16 bases sitting between them. The CDR3 is made up of 15 amino acids. Written as DNA, the CDR3 is TGTGCCAGCAGTCCCTTAGGAGGGGATCCCTACGAGCAGTACTTC. Translated, it gives CASSPLGGDPYEQYF.

This chain links TRBV28 with TRBJ2-2; the match to TRBD1 covers 7 bases. V dropped 2 bases and J dropped 1; count of bases not matched to a gene: 7. The CDR3 sequence is 17 residues long. CDR1 is MDHEN, CDR2 SYDVKM, per germline. CDR3 protein: CASSLPTTGWNTGELFF. CDR3 nucleotide sequence: TGTGCCAGCAGTTTACCCACGACAGGGTGGAACACCGGGGAGCTGTTTTTT.

The V call is TRBV10-3, the J call TRBJ2-7, with 10 bases that match TRBD1. The CDR3 length is 16 residues. The junction had 7 bases not matched to a gene; V was cut back by 3 bases and J by 2 bases. Germline CDR1 and CDR2: ENHRY and SYGVKD. CDR3 sequence reads: CAISEPGQGTTYEQYF. In nucleotides, the CDR3 is TGTGCCATCAGTGAACCGGGACAGGGGACCACCTACGAGCAGTACTTC.

The chain is built from TRBV7-2 and TRBJ2-7, with TRBD2 matching 10 bases. V lost 6 bases, J lost 4 bases, and 12 bases stayed unmatched. Germline V gives CDR1 SGHTA, CDR2 FQGNSA. CDR3 length equals 16 residues. CDR3 in amino acids: CASSFTGGLAAYEQYF. DNA of the CDR3: TGTGCCAGCAGTTTTACCGGAGGACTAGCGGCTTACGAGCAGTACTTC.

The chain combines TRBV7-8 with TRBJ2-7; D gene uncertain. The V end lost 3 bases, the J end lost 2 bases, and 8 bases lay between the germline ends. In germline, CDR1 is SGHVS, CDR2 FQNEAQ. The CDR3 sequence is 13 residues long. CDR3 sequence (DNA): TGTGCCAGCAGCTTCCGACCTCCCTACGAGCAGTACTTC. This translates into CASSFRPPYEQYF.

The CDR3 is CASSPPGRAGQETQYF. The CDR3 DNA reads as TGTGCCAGCAGTCCCCCGGGCAGGGCTGGACAAGAGACCCAGTACTTC. V and J are TRBV27 and TRBJ2-5; TRBD1 might be the D (5 bases). Trimming left V 5 bases short and J 2 bases short, with 18 bases between. CDR3 length: 16 residues. Germline V gene lookup returns CDR1 MNHEY and CDR2 SMNVEV (reference sequence).

This clone was seen only a few times. The V call is TRBV28, the J call TRBJ1-1, with D possibly being TRBD1 (6 bases). The V and J ends lost 6 bases and 5 bases respectively, with 13 bases between them. The CDR3 length is 13 residues. Looked up from germline, CDR1 is MDHEN and CDR2 is SYDVKM. The CDR3 sequence is CASSLGQYTEAFF. The CDR3 nucleotides read TGTGCCAGCAGCCTAGGACAGTATACTGAAGCTTTCTTT.

In the case of this clone: This same CDR3 is encoded by further DNA sequences in the sample. V usage is TRBV27 and J usage is TRBJ2-7, with D possibly TRBD1 on 6 matching bases. V lost 3 bases and J 0 bases, leaving 6 bases between the germline ends. The CDR3 sequence is 13 residues long. The germline CDR1 and CDR2 sequences are MNHEY and SMNVEV (reference sequence). For the CDR3, the DNA is TGTGCCAGCAGTTTCAGGGGCTCCTACGAGCAGTACTTC. Translation gives CASSFRGSYEQYF.

This chain joins TRBV9 and TRBJ2-1, with no clear D. This CDR3 region has 12 residues. Trimming pared 9 bases from V and 8 bases from J, leaving 15 bases between. CDR1 and CDR2 from the germline V gene are SGDLS and YYNGEE. This CDR3 is CATSTPPHEQFF. In DNA form, the CDR3 reads TGTGCCACCTCAACCCCGCCCCATGAGCAGTTCTTC.

J is TRBJ2-5 and V is TRBV7-8; possible D gene TRBD2, 6 bases. Per germline, CDR1 SGHVS and CDR2 FQNEAQ. The CDR3 is 16 residues long. Trimming took off 1 base at V and 3 bases at J, with 15 bases between the two ends. CDR3 loop: CASSLVGGRSEETQYF. CDR3 DNA: TGTGCCAGCAGCTTAGTCGGGGGTAGGTCGGAAGAGACCCAGTACTTC. Using reference TRBV7-8 and TRBJ2-5 for the parts outside the CDR3, the full variable domain is GAGVSQSPRYKVAKRGQDVALRCDPISGHVSLFWYQQALGQGPEFLTYFQNEAQLDKSGLPSDRFFAERPEGSVSTLKIQRTQQEDSAVYLCASSLVGGRSEETQYFGPGTRLLVL.